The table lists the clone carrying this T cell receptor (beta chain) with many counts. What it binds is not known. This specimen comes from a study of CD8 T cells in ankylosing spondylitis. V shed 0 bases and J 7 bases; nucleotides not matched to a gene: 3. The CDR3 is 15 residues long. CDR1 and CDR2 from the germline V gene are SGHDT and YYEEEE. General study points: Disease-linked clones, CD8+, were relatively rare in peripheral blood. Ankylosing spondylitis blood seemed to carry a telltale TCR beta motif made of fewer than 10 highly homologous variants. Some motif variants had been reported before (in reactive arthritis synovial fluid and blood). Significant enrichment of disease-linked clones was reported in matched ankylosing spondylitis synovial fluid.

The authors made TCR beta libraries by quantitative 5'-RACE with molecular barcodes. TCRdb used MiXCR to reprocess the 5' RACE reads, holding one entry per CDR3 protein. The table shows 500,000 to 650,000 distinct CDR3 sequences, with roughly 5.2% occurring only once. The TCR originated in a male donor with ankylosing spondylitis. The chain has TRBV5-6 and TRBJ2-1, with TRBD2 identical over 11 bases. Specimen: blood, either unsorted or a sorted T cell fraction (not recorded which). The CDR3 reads CASSLASSGRNEQFF. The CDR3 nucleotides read TGTGCCAGCAGCTTGGCGTCTAGCGGGAGGAATGAGCAGTTCTTC.